What follows are 20 T cell receptor beta chains derived from one specimen sequenced in a study of T cell responses to AZD1222 COVID-19 vaccine. The protocol was immunoSEQ multiplex PCR, while the TCRdb copy is restricted to in-frame clones and leaves out a portion. Of 120,000 or so clones listed, 88% are singletons. The source material was peripheral blood, sampled on day 0 of AZD1222 vaccination. These receptors all stem from an adult in good health.

V usage is TRBV2 and J usage is TRBJ2-7; 9 nucleotides match TRBD1. The CDR3 extends over 14 amino acids. Germline V gene sequence: CDR1 SNHLY, CDR2 FYNNEI. Trimming cost V 8 bases and J 1 base; bases outside gene matches: 6. CDR3 region: CASQGQGGSYEQYF. The CDR3 DNA sequence: TGTGCCAGCCAGGGACAGGGTGGGTCCTACGAGCAGTACTTC.

The chain recombines TRBV4-1 with TRBJ2-7, with D uncertain. Trimming removed 4 bases from V and 8 bases from J, with 9 bases in between. The CDR3 covers 11 residues. Germline V gene sequence: CDR1 MGHRA, CDR2 YSYEKL. CDR3 coding DNA: TGCGCCAGCAGCCTTTTTAGTAAGCAGTACTTC. Its translation is CASSLFSKQYF.

In this sample, this clone turned up once. The V and J genes are TRBV5-5 and TRBJ1-1; TRBD1 might be the D (6 bases). The CDR3 is 14 amino acids. Per the germline V gene, CDR1 is SGHKS and CDR2 is YYEKEE (reference sequence). Trimming cost V 4 bases and J 2 bases, with 12 bases left between them. The CDR3 sequence: CASSRGQINTEAFF. CDR3 DNA: TGTGCCAGCAGCCGCGGACAGATTAACACTGAAGCTTTCTTT.

V usage is TRBV2 and J usage is TRBJ1-1; TRBD1 agrees at 12 bases. The CDR3 runs to 18 residues. Germline lookup yields CDR1 SNHLY and CDR2 FYNNEI. Trimming took 5 bases from V and 1 from J; bases not matched to a gene: 11. As DNA, the CDR3 is TGTGCCAGCAGTTTGACCGGGACAGGGGGCGCGAGGAACACTGAAGCTTTCTTT. Translating it yields CASSLTGTGGARNTEAFF.

CDR3 region: CASSGTGGTGELFF. CDR3 bases: TGTGCCAGCAGCGGGACAGGGGGCACCGGGGAGCTGTTTTTT. The rearrangement uses TRBV7-2 and TRBJ2-2; 11 bases align to TRBD1. Germline V gene lookup returns CDR1 SGHTA and CDR2 FQGNSA. V lost 5 bases to trimming and J lost 4 bases; unmatched junction nucleotides: 0. This CDR3 spans 14 amino acids.

CDR3 sequence (DNA): TGTGCCAGCAGTTTACGAGGGACGAATCAGCCCCAGCATTTT. Protein sequence: CASSLRGTNQPQHF. The chain employs TRBV28 and TRBJ1-5; possibly TRBD1 for D (5 bases). From germline, CDR1 is MDHEN and CDR2 SYDVKM. The CDR3 runs to 14 residues. The V end lost 2 bases, the J end lost 4 bases, and 9 bases lay between the germline ends.

The chain employs TRBV6-5 and TRBJ1-2; 7 positions agree with TRBD1. The CDR3 loop spans 16 amino acids. Germline V gene data show CDR1 as MNHEY and CDR2 as SVGAGI. The V gene end was trimmed by 2 bases and the J gene end by 1 base; junction bases not matched to a gene: 7. The CDR3, as DNA: TGTGCCAGCAGTTACAGGGGGCGGTCGGGTAACTATGGCTACACCTTC. Amino acid sequence: CASSYRGRSGNYGYTF.

The chain joins TRBV12-3 or TRBV12-4 to TRBJ1-2; TRBD1 agrees at 9 bases. This CDR3 comprises 13 residues. Germline trimming cut 5 bases from V and 8 bases from J; bases unmatched to any gene: 6. Here the CDR3 reads CASSNRGRGGYTF. The CDR3, as DNA: TGTGCCAGCAGTAACAGGGGGCGCGGAGGCTACACCTTC.

A single count supports this clone. The chain employs TRBV12-3 or TRBV12-4 and TRBJ1-3; D is unclear. Trimming shortened V by 3 bases and J by 0 bases, and 3 bases separated the two germline ends. The CDR3 sequence is 13 residues long. The CDR3 DNA reads as TGTGCCAGCAGTTTTGCCTCTGGAAACACCATATATTTT. It codes for CASSFASGNTIYF.

The chain couples TRBV6-6 to TRBJ2-7; D unresolved. Germline lookup yields CDR1 MNHNY and CDR2 SVGAGI (reference sequence). Between the trimmed V and J ends, which lost 4 bases and 4 bases, there was a span of 5 bases. The CDR3 has 11 residues. As DNA, the CDR3 is TGTGCCAGCAGTTTGGGGTACGAGCAGTACTTC. Protein: CASSLGYEQYF.

The DNA for the CDR3 is TGTGCCAGCAGCCCCGCGTTGGGGGGCGTAGCTGGGGCCAACGTCCTGACTTTC. Its translation: CASSPALGGVAGANVLTF. J is TRBJ2-6 and V is TRBV3-1 (or the pseudogene TRBV3-2), with D perhaps assigned TRBD1 or TRBD2 (6 bases each). Trimming took off 4 bases at V and 2 bases at J, with 18 bases between the two ends. The germline CDR1 and CDR2 sequences are LGHDT and YNNKEL (reference sequence). This CDR3 has 18 residues.

The rearrangement uses TRBV21-1 and TRBJ2-4; TRBD2 is the table's D call and was not checked against the DNA. TRBV21-1 constitutes a pseudogene. CDR3 length equals 17 residues. CDR3 residues: CASSEGERGFVKNIQYF. DNA for the CDR3: TGTGCCAGCAGCGAGGGCGAACGAGGTTTTGTCAAAAACATTCAGTACTTC.

This rearrangement joins TRBV30 to TRBJ1-4; 8 nucleotides align to TRBD1. The germline CDR1 and CDR2 sequences are GTSNPN and SVGIG (reference sequence). CDR3 size: 14 residues. Trimming removed 2 bases from V and 5 bases from J; junction bases left unmatched: 4. In nucleotides, the CDR3 is TGTGCCTGGAGTAGGGGACAGGAGAATGAAAAACTGTTTTTT. Translated: CAWSRGQENEKLFF.

A single count supports this clone. This chain uses TRBV2 with TRBJ1-3; weak D call: TRBD1 (5 bases). Germline V gene data show CDR1 as SNHLY and CDR2 as FYNNEI. With 6 bases removed from V and 2 bases from J, the gap between germline ends came to 20 bases. The CDR3 contains 17 residues. The CDR3: CASSFVRDGKTGNTIYF. The DNA of the CDR3 is TGTGCCAGCAGCTTTGTGAGGGACGGGAAGACTGGAAACACCATATATTTT.

This chain uses TRBV6-5 with TRBJ1-4; TRBD1 matches 11 bases. Germline V CDR1 and CDR2: MNHEY, SVGAGI. The CDR3 spans 14 residues. V was pared by 5 bases and J by 7 bases, with 3 bases of the junction left unmatched. In nucleotides, the CDR3 is TGTGCCAGCAGTAAGGACAGGGGGCCTGAAAAACTGTTTTTT. This encodes CASSKDRGPEKLFF.

The J gene is TRBJ1-5, the V gene TRBV10-3; D is ambiguous. Germline-derived CDR1 and CDR2 are ENHRY and SYGVKD. There are 14 residues in the CDR3. The V end was cut by 0 bases, the J end by 1 base, with 4 bases between. The CDR3 spells CAISESESNQPQHF. The CDR3 bases are TGTGCCATCAGTGAGTCAGAGAGCAATCAGCCCCAGCATTTT.

The genes are TRBV24-1 and TRBJ2-3, with a possible D match to TRBD2 (6 bases). Germline V gene lookup returns CDR1 KGHDR and CDR2 SFDVKD. The CDR3 is 13 amino acids. Trimming took off 7 bases at V and 2 bases at J, with 9 bases between the two ends. In nucleotides, the CDR3 is TGTGCCACCAGGGGAGGATCCACAGATACGCAGTATTTT. Amino acids: CATRGGSTDTQYF.

The genes are TRBV21-1 and TRBJ1-5. TRBV21-1 is deemed a pseudogene. The CDR3 consists of 16 residues. DNA for the CDR3: TGTGCCAGCAGCAAAGGGAGAGGGGATCTCAATCAGCCCCAGCATTTT. It specifies CASSKGRGDLNQPQHF.

The chain's CDR3 is CASSHGQGKSQPQHF. The CDR3 DNA follows: TGTGCCAGCAGTCATGGACAGGGGAAAAGTCAGCCCCAGCATTTT. The chain joins TRBV6-5 to TRBJ1-5; 9 bases agree with TRBD1. CDR1 is MNHEY and CDR2 is SVGAGI in the germline V gene. Trimming took 5 bases from V and 6 from J; bases not matched to a gene: 8. CDR3 length: 15 amino acids.

The V call is TRBV6-5, the J call TRBJ1-2, with 7 positions matching TRBD1. Germline lookup yields CDR1 MNHEY and CDR2 SVGAGI. The CDR3 spans 14 residues. J lost 0 bases, V lost 6 bases, and 4 bases had no gene match. Here the CDR3 DNA reads TGTGCCAGCAGACGACAGGGTACTAACTATGGCTACACCTTC. This sequence encodes CASRRQGTNYGYTF.